Listed below are T cell receptor beta chains from one sample, sequenced in a study of shared clonotypes between healthy human individuals. Repertoires were generated with immunoSEQ multiplex PCR, while TCRdb's copy carries only in-frame clones and drops some. Seen here are some 2.1 million clones, about 95% observed once, and the top ten hold roughly 1%. Material for sequencing was naive CD8+ T cells sorted from blood. The source of these receptors is a man younger than 35 in good health. The CDR3 runs from the conserved cysteine through the conserved F or W. A D gene is named only where the DNA matches it firmly. Size tells how often a clone was seen (once, few, many) or the class of an expanded clone, and some rows leave it out.

d_call: .
j_call: TRBJ2-7
clone_size: .
v_call: TRBV11-2
cdr3_aa: CASRGTGTESYEQYF
cdr3_nt: TGTGCCAGCAGGGGCACCGGGACGGAGTCCTACGAGCAGTACTTC

d_call: .
j_call: TRBJ1-6
clone_size: .
v_call: TRBV10-2
cdr3_aa: CASSADRFNSPLHF
cdr3_nt: TGCGCCAGCAGTGCGGACAGATTTAATTCACCCCTCCACTTT

d_call: .
j_call: TRBJ2-1
clone_size: .
v_call: TRBV15
cdr3_aa: CATSRNYNEQFF
cdr3_nt: TGTGCCACCAGCAGAAACTACAATGAGCAGTTCTTC

d_call: TRBD2
j_call: TRBJ2-2
clone_size: .
v_call: TRBV7-6
cdr3_aa: CASSLTSGSTGELFF
cdr3_nt: TGTGCCAGCAGTCTTACTAGCGGGAGTACCGGGGAGCTGTTTTTT

d_call: .
j_call: TRBJ2-3
clone_size: .
v_call: TRBV11-2
cdr3_aa: CASSLAAGLGKLTDTQYF
cdr3_nt: TGTGCCAGCAGTTTGGCAGCAGGCCTAGGGAAATTAACAGATACGCAGTATTTT

d_call: .
j_call: TRBJ2-7
clone_size: .
v_call: TRBV11-2
cdr3_aa: CASSLVIGGEQYF
cdr3_nt: TGTGCCAGCAGCTTAGTCATAGGGGGCGAGCAGTACTTC

d_call: .
j_call: TRBJ2-7
clone_size: .
v_call: TRBV28
cdr3_aa: CASSFPGTGSYEQYF
cdr3_nt: TGTGCCAGCAGTTTTCCAGGGACGGGTTCCTACGAGCAGTACTTC

d_call: .
j_call: TRBJ1-2
clone_size: .
v_call: TRBV19
cdr3_aa: CASSSRGDYGYTF
cdr3_nt: TGTGCCAGTAGTAGCAGGGGTGACTATGGCTACACCTTC

d_call: TRBD1
j_call: TRBJ2-7
clone_size: .
v_call: TRBV5-1
cdr3_aa: CASSFGTGSMEQYF
cdr3_nt: TGCGCCAGCAGCTTTGGGACAGGGTCTATGGAGCAGTACTTC

d_call: TRBD2
j_call: TRBJ2-4
clone_size: .
v_call: TRBV28
cdr3_aa: CASSLLSGAEWGAKNIQYF
cdr3_nt: TGTGCCAGCAGCCTCCTCAGCGGGGCGGAGTGGGGAGCCAAAAACATTCAGTACTTC

d_call: .
j_call: TRBJ1-1
clone_size: .
v_call: TRBV2
cdr3_aa: CASSETGTELEMNTEAFF
cdr3_nt: TGTGCCAGCAGTGAAACCGGGACCGAATTAGAAATGAACACTGAAGCTTTCTTT

d_call: TRBD1
j_call: TRBJ1-2
clone_size: .
v_call: TRBV25-1
cdr3_aa: CASSLQGSVGYTF
cdr3_nt: TGTGCCAGCAGTTTACAGGGGTCTGTGGGCTACACCTTC

d_call: .
j_call: TRBJ1-1
clone_size: .
v_call: TRBV7-9
cdr3_aa: CASSLRRGENTEAFF
cdr3_nt: TGTGCCAGCAGCTTGCGAAGGGGGGAGAACACTGAAGCTTTCTTT

d_call: TRBD1
j_call: TRBJ1-2
clone_size: .
v_call: TRBV15
cdr3_aa: CATSSPDRGYGYTF
cdr3_nt: TGTGCCACCAGCAGCCCGGACAGGGGCTATGGCTACACCTTC

d_call: .
j_call: TRBJ2-3
clone_size: .
v_call: TRBV5-1
cdr3_aa: CASSFLPADTQYF
cdr3_nt: TGCGCCAGCAGCTTTCTCCCTGCGGATACGCAGTATTTT

d_call: .
j_call: TRBJ1-6
clone_size: once
v_call: TRBV5-4
cdr3_aa: CASSLGRDSPLHF
cdr3_nt: TGTGCCAGCAGCTTGGGTCGGGATTCACCCCTCCACTTT

d_call: .
j_call: TRBJ1-1
clone_size: .
v_call: TRBV7-9
cdr3_aa: CASSFFEGDTEAFF
cdr3_nt: TGTGCCAGCAGCTTTTTTGAGGGGGACACTGAAGCTTTCTTT

d_call: .
j_call: TRBJ2-1
clone_size: .
v_call: TRBV6-1
cdr3_aa: CASSDLDYLYNEQFF
cdr3_nt: TGTGCCAGCAGTGACCTGGACTACCTCTACAATGAGCAGTTCTTC

d_call: .
j_call: TRBJ2-7
clone_size: .
v_call: TRBV5-6
cdr3_aa: CASSLAGRVTAPYEQYF
cdr3_nt: TGTGCCAGCAGCTTGGCGGGCAGGGTGACGGCCCCCTACGAGCAGTACTTC

d_call: .
j_call: TRBJ1-1
clone_size: .
v_call: TRBV5-5
cdr3_aa: CASSSEMNTEAFF
cdr3_nt: TGTGCCAGCAGCAGTGAAATGAACACTGAAGCTTTCTTT

d_call: TRBD1
j_call: TRBJ2-1
clone_size: .
v_call: TRBV13
cdr3_aa: CASSPWGDRGHNEQFF
cdr3_nt: TGTGCCAGCAGCCCCTGGGGGGACAGGGGACACAATGAGCAGTTCTTC

d_call: .
j_call: TRBJ2-7
clone_size: .
v_call: TRBV9
cdr3_aa: CASKEAGFAYEQYF
cdr3_nt: TGTGCCAGCAAAGAGGCGGGGTTCGCCTACGAGCAGTACTTC

d_call: TRBD2
j_call: TRBJ2-1
clone_size: .
v_call: TRBV7-9
cdr3_aa: CASSDGLAVYNEQFF
cdr3_nt: TGTGCCAGCAGCGATGGACTAGCGGTTTACAATGAGCAGTTCTTC

d_call: .
j_call: TRBJ2-5
clone_size: once
v_call: TRBV4-1
cdr3_aa: CASSQDPAGGETQYF
cdr3_nt: TGCGCCAGCAGCCAAGATCCAGCAGGGGGGGAGACCCAGTACTTC

d_call: TRBD1
j_call: TRBJ2-7
clone_size: once
v_call: TRBV10-3
cdr3_aa: CAISLQGSPYEQYF
cdr3_nt: TGTGCCATCAGTTTACAGGGGTCGCCCTACGAGCAGTACTTC

d_call: .
j_call: TRBJ1-2
clone_size: .
v_call: TRBV7-9
cdr3_aa: CASSLGTGTDGYTF
cdr3_nt: TGTGCCAGCAGCTTAGGTACAGGGACGGATGGCTACACCTTC

d_call: .
j_call: TRBJ2-1
clone_size: .
v_call: TRBV19
cdr3_aa: CASTTSGYNEQFF
cdr3_nt: TGTGCCAGTACTACAAGCGGATACAATGAGCAGTTCTTC

d_call: TRBD1
j_call: TRBJ2-7
clone_size: .
v_call: TRBV30
cdr3_aa: CASQDRGGPYEQYF
cdr3_nt: TGTGCCTCACAGGACAGGGGAGGGCCCTACGAGCAGTACTTC

d_call: .
j_call: TRBJ2-1
clone_size: .
v_call: TRBV7-8
cdr3_aa: CASSLAAGLTYNEQFF
cdr3_nt: TGTGCCAGCAGCTTAGCAGCGGGCCTCACCTACAATGAGCAGTTCTTC

d_call: .
j_call: TRBJ1-4
clone_size: few
v_call: TRBV10-3
cdr3_aa: CAISEDQALGTNEKLFF
cdr3_nt: TGTGCCATCAGTGAGGATCAGGCCTTGGGTACTAATGAAAAACTGTTTTTT

d_call: TRBD1
j_call: TRBJ1-1
clone_size: .
v_call: TRBV28
cdr3_aa: CASSFAGTGMNTEAFF
cdr3_nt: TGTGCCAGCAGTTTTGCCGGGACAGGGATGAACACTGAAGCTTTCTTT

d_call: TRBD2
j_call: TRBJ2-7
clone_size: .
v_call: TRBV7-2
cdr3_aa: CASSLTIAGPYEQYF
cdr3_nt: TGTGCCAGCAGCTTGACCATAGCGGGCCCCTACGAGCAGTACTTC

d_call: TRBD1
j_call: TRBJ2-1
clone_size: .
v_call: TRBV6-1
cdr3_aa: CASSVHSPDRSSYNEQFF
cdr3_nt: TGTGCCAGCAGTGTTCATTCCCCGGACAGGAGCTCCTACAATGAGCAGTTCTTC

d_call: .
j_call: TRBJ2-2
clone_size: once
v_call: TRBV7-9
cdr3_aa: CASSDSNTGELFF
cdr3_nt: TGTGCCAGTTCGGACAGTAACACCGGGGAGCTGTTTTTT

d_call: .
j_call: TRBJ2-7
clone_size: .
v_call: TRBV28
cdr3_aa: CASRLSGTYEQYF
cdr3_nt: TGTGCCAGCAGACTCTCAGGGACCTACGAGCAGTACTTC

d_call: .
j_call: TRBJ2-7
clone_size: .
v_call: TRBV28
cdr3_aa: CASSITGFDEQYF
cdr3_nt: TGTGCCAGCAGTATCACGGGGTTCGACGAGCAGTACTTC

d_call: TRBD2
j_call: TRBJ2-7
clone_size: .
v_call: TRBV4-3
cdr3_aa: CAQTLADGQSEQYF
cdr3_nt: TGCGCTCAAACACTAGCGGATGGACAATCGGAGCAGTACTTC

d_call: TRBD1
j_call: TRBJ2-7
clone_size: .
v_call: TRBV4-1
cdr3_aa: CASSPRTGSLEQYF
cdr3_nt: TGCGCCAGCAGCCCGAGGACAGGGTCTCTCGAGCAGTACTTC

d_call: .
j_call: TRBJ1-1
clone_size: .
v_call: TRBV25-1
cdr3_aa: CASSETGWGTEAFF
cdr3_nt: TGTGCCAGCAGTGAAACAGGGTGGGGCACTGAAGCTTTCTTT

d_call: .
j_call: TRBJ2-1
clone_size: once
v_call: TRBV4-3
cdr3_aa: CASSRVERTLRDEQFF
cdr3_nt: TGCGCCAGCAGCCGAGTGGAGCGGACCCTTAGGGATGAGCAGTTCTTC